The 29 T cell receptor beta chains below come from one sample, sequenced in a study of OX40 agonist ivuxolimab in advanced cancers. The data were produced by immunoSEQ multiplex PCR, yet TCRdb's version contains in-frame clones alone and is incomplete. The table records about 74,000 clones, roughly four fifths of them present only once. The sequencing used CD4+ or CD8+ T cells sorted from blood, collected in a trial of the OX40 agonist ivuxolimab. Every receptor here comes from an adult with an advanced solid tumor such as melanoma, head and neck, liver or kidney cancer.

The chain has TRBV7-3 and TRBJ2-7; D call uncertain. The CDR3 runs 13 residues. With 1 base removed from V and 5 bases from J, the gap between germline ends came to 9 bases. Germline assignment: CDR1 SGHTA and CDR2 FQGTGA. CDR3 sequence (DNA): TGTGCCAGCAGCTTAAATAGGCGGCACGAGCAGTACTTC. Translated, it gives CASSLNRRHEQYF.

This chain links TRBV7-6 with TRBJ2-2; weak D call: TRBD2 (6 bases). This CDR3 is 17 amino acids long. In germline, CDR1 is SGHVS, CDR2 FNYEAQ. Trimming removed 1 base at V and 4 bases at J, with 16 bases between. CDR3 nucleotides: TGTGCCAGCAGCTTAGTTACTGGCGGGACTGGCACCGGGGAGCTGTTTTTT. Translation gives CASSLVTGGTGTGELFF. Full variable domain (rest looked up from reference TRBV7-6 and TRBJ2-2): GAGVSQSPRYKVTKRGQDVALRCDPISGHVSLYWYRQALGQGPEFLTYFNYEAQQDKSGLPNDRFSAERPEGSISTLTIQRTEQRDSAMYRCASSLVTGGTGTGELFFGEGSRLTVL.

This clone has a count of ten or more. The chain uses TRBV5-5 and TRBJ1-1, with 12 bases that match TRBD1. There are 14 residues in the CDR3. Germline V CDR1 and CDR2: SGHKS, YYEKEE (reference sequence). With 4 bases clipped from V and 5 bases from J, the junction kept 3 bases outside the gene matches. Written as DNA, the CDR3 is TGTGCCAGCAGCCTGGGACAGGGGGCAACTGAAGCTTTCTTT. Its translation: CASSLGQGATEAFF.

The chain joins TRBV4-1 to TRBJ1-2, with D unresolved. The CDR3 extends over 14 amino acids. V was shortened by 2 bases and J by 7 bases, with 14 bases between the two germline ends. Germline V CDR1 and CDR2: MGHRA, YSYEKL. The CDR3 DNA is TGCGCCAGCAGCCAAACCGGTGAGATAATTGGCTACACCTTC. It translates to CASSQTGEIIGYTF.

The genes are TRBV28 and TRBJ1-1; D unclear. Trimming cost V 2 bases and J 11 bases, with 9 bases left between them. This CDR3 comprises 11 residues. Germline V gene lookup returns CDR1 MDHEN and CDR2 SYDVKM. This chain's CDR3 is CASSLGVRAFF. The CDR3 bases are TGTGCCAGCAGTTTAGGGGTGCGGGCTTTCTTT.

V usage is TRBV2 and J usage is TRBJ2-7; TRBD2 might be the D (6 bases). V was clipped by 8 bases and J by 2 bases, with 19 bases between them. Germline CDR1 SNHLY, CDR2 FYNNEI. The length of the CDR3 is 15 residues. CDR3 loop: CASGTNKEGPYEQYF. In DNA form, the CDR3 reads TGTGCCAGCGGGACCAATAAGGAGGGCCCCTACGAGCAGTACTTC.

The chain joins TRBV5-1 to TRBJ2-7; D may be TRBD1 (6 bases). The V and J ends lost 3 bases and 4 bases respectively, with 14 bases between them. CDR3 size: 14 residues. CDR1 and CDR2 from the germline V gene are SGHRS and YFSETQ. The CDR3: CASSSRGRGYEQYF. The CDR3 coding sequence is TGCGCCAGCAGCTCAAGAGGCAGGGGTTACGAGCAGTACTTC.

The V gene is TRBV11-2, the J gene TRBJ1-4; TRBD1 might be the D (5 bases). This CDR3 region has 15 residues. Between the trimmed V and J ends, which lost 0 bases and 4 bases, there was a span of 9 bases. Germline lookup yields CDR1 SGHAT and CDR2 FQNNGV. Written as DNA, the CDR3 is TGTGCCAGCAGCTTAGACCCGAGGGGTAATGAAAAACTGTTTTTT. This gives the protein CASSLDPRGNEKLFF.

The chain carries TRBV4-1 and TRBJ1-4; the D gene is possibly TRBD1 (6 bases). The V and J ends lost 3 bases and 5 bases respectively, with 13 bases between them. CDR3 size: 15 residues. Germline V gives CDR1 MGHRA, CDR2 YSYEKL. The CDR3 DNA follows: TGCGCCAGCAGCCACGGGGACACAGACAATGAAAAACTGTTTTTT. This codes for CASSHGDTDNEKLFF.

This chain links TRBV2 with TRBJ2-7; 8 bases line up with TRBD1. Germline lookup yields CDR1 SNHLY and CDR2 FYNNEI. V shed 6 bases, J shed 3 bases, and the junction held 4 bases outside the gene matches. The CDR3 covers 13 residues. The CDR3 loop reads CASRGTGGYEQYV. CDR3 bases: TGTGCCAGCAGAGGGACAGGCGGCTACGAGCAGTACGTC.

V and J are TRBV6-5 and TRBJ2-5; no clear D. The CDR3 is 16 residues long. CDR1 is MNHEY, CDR2 SVGAGI, per germline. Trimming stripped 0 bases from V and 2 bases from J, with 13 bases between. In nucleotides, the CDR3 is TGTGCCAGCAGTTACTCCCGCAGTCCAGGTCAAGAGACCCAGTACTTC. Its translation: CASSYSRSPGQETQYF.

This clone was picked up one time. The chain is built from TRBV2 and TRBJ2-7, with D possibly called TRBD1 or TRBD2 (5 bases each). The V end was cut by 4 bases, the J end by 2 bases, with 12 bases between. The CDR3 extends over 14 amino acids. Germline-derived CDR1 and CDR2 are SNHLY and FYNNEI. CDR3 sequence: CASSVTGPPYEQYV. Here the CDR3 DNA reads TGTGCCAGCAGTGTTACGGGGCCCCCCTACGAGCAGTACGTC.

The J gene is TRBJ2-1, the V gene TRBV28; 10 bases are shared with TRBD1. V was pared by 3 bases and J by 5 bases, with 4 bases of the junction left unmatched. Germline-derived CDR1 and CDR2 are MDHEN and SYDVKM. The CDR3 is 15 amino acids. CDR3 residues: CASSLGGTGDNEQFF. The CDR3, as DNA: TGTGCCAGCAGTTTGGGAGGGACAGGGGACAATGAGCAGTTCTTC.

This CDR3 is CASSYGGEKLFF. DNA of the CDR3: TGTGCCAGCAGTTACGGGGGTGAAAAACTGTTTTTT. The chain combines TRBV6-5 with TRBJ1-4; D perhaps matches TRBD1 (5 bases). The germline V gene has CDR1 MNHEY and CDR2 SVGAGI. Between the trimmed V and J ends, which lost 2 bases and 7 bases, there was a span of 5 bases. The CDR3 has 12 residues.

The J gene is TRBJ2-5, the V gene TRBV19; 8 bases are shared with TRBD2. This CDR3 region has 17 residues. V dropped 3 bases and J dropped 7; count of bases not matched to a gene: 16. Germline CDR1 LNHDA, CDR2 SQIVND (reference sequence). CDR3 sequence (DNA): TGTGCCAGTAGTATGGTCCCAACGGGAGGGCCGGAGGTGACCCAGTACTTC. Its protein is CASSMVPTGGPEVTQYF.

This clone was observed a single time. The chain links TRBV19 to TRBJ1-5; 9 nucleotides match TRBD1. Germline CDR1 LNHDA, CDR2 SQIVND (reference sequence). Trimming at V came to 7 bases and at J to 6 bases, leaving 16 bases not matched to a gene. The CDR3 length is 17 residues. CDR3 sequence reads: CASNLGGPGQGFQPQHF. The CDR3, as DNA: TGTGCCAGTAATTTGGGTGGACCGGGACAGGGTTTTCAGCCCCAGCATTTT. Combining the CDR3 with reference TRBV19 and TRBJ1-5 gives the whole variable domain DGGITQSPKYLFRKEGQNVTLSCEQNLNHDAMYWYRQDPGQGLRLIYYSQIVNDFQKGDIAEGYSVSREKKESFPLTVTSAQKNPTAFYLCASNLGGPGQGFQPQHFGDGTRLSIL.

This chain connects TRBV5-5 to TRBJ2-7; the D gene is possibly TRBD2 (6 bases). This CDR3 has 16 amino acids. From germline, CDR1 is SGHKS and CDR2 YYEKEE (reference sequence). V lost 0 bases, J lost 3 bases, and 16 bases lay in between. CDR3 in DNA: TGTGCCAGCAGCTTGGATGGAAGGGGACTCATCTACGAGCAGTACGTC. It translates to CASSLDGRGLIYEQYV.

V usage is TRBV2 and J usage is TRBJ2-3; 8 nucleotides agree with TRBD2. The CDR3 is 16 amino acids. CDR1 SNHLY and CDR2 FYNNEI come from the germline V gene. V was clipped by 3 bases and J by 2 bases; unmatched bases: 7. The CDR3 DNA reads TGTGCCAGCAGTGACCCTCGGGGGGGTGCCACAGATACGCAGTATTTT. Translating it yields CASSDPRGGATDTQYF. Based on the CDR3 plus reference TRBV2 and TRBJ2-3, the full variable domain is EPEVTQTPSHQVTQMGQEVILRCVPISNHLYFYWYRQILGQKVEFLVSFYNNEISEKSEIFDDQFSVERPDGSNFTLKIRSTKLEDSAMYFCASSDPRGGATDTQYFGPGTRLTVL.

The chain recombines TRBV5-4 with TRBJ2-3, with D maybe TRBD2 (5 bases). CDR1 is SGHNT and CDR2 is YYREEE in the germline V gene (reference sequence). Trimming left V 1 base short and J 6 bases short, with 15 bases between. This CDR3 spans 15 amino acids. CDR3 sequence reads: CASSLSGGRVDTQYF. CDR3 nucleotides: TGTGCCAGCAGCTTGTCTGGAGGTAGGGTGGATACGCAGTATTTT.

The gene calls are TRBV6-5 and TRBJ2-1; D not resolved. The CDR3 covers 15 residues. V was pared by 5 bases and J by 2 bases, with 13 bases between. Germline lookup yields CDR1 MNHEY and CDR2 SVGAGI. CDR3 region: CASSPGGDTYNEQFF. CDR3 DNA: TGTGCCAGCAGTCCGGGCGGAGATACCTACAATGAGCAGTTCTTC.

The genes are TRBV6-5 and TRBJ2-7, with 7 nucleotides matching TRBD1. Trimming at V came to 0 bases and at J to 3 bases, leaving 2 bases not matched to a gene. This CDR3 region has 14 residues. Germline V lookup: CDR1 MNHEY, CDR2 SVGAGI. In nucleotides, the CDR3 is TGTGCCAGCAGTTACTCGGGACAGCACTACGAGCAGTACTTC. This translates into CASSYSGQHYEQYF.

A remark on this clone: Distinct nucleotide sequences in the sample also encode this CDR3. This rearrangement joins TRBV6-6 to TRBJ2-5; no clear D. V lost 5 bases and J lost 5, with 12 bases in between. This CDR3 spans 13 amino acids. CDR1 MNHNY and CDR2 SVGAGI come from the germline V gene (reference sequence). The CDR3 loop is CASSTDLGETQYF. Here the CDR3 DNA reads TGTGCCAGCAGTACGGACCTGGGGGAGACCCAGTACTTC.

DNA of the CDR3: TGTGCCAGCAGCTTGGGACTAGCGGGGAACACCGGGGAGCTGTTTTTT. As protein: CASSLGLAGNTGELFF. The chain employs TRBV7-6 and TRBJ2-2, with 12 bases that match TRBD2. Per the germline V gene, CDR1 is SGHVS and CDR2 is FNYEAQ. V dropped 3 bases and J dropped 1; count of bases not matched to a gene: 0. This CDR3 contains 16 residues.

The genes are TRBV2 and TRBJ2-7; D not certain. The ends were cut back, 5 bases at V and 12 bases at J, with 14 bases in the middle. CDR3 size: 11 residues. The germline V gene encodes CDR1 SNHLY and CDR2 FYNNEI. The CDR3 nucleotides are TGTGCCAGCAGTTATTCCGGAGTTTGGTACGTC. Translating it yields CASSYSGVWYV.

V and J are TRBV5-1 and TRBJ1-1; D is unclear. The germline V gene encodes CDR1 SGHRS and CDR2 YFSETQ. Trimming shortened V by 2 bases and J by 1 base, and 6 bases separated the two germline ends. The CDR3 is made up of 13 amino acids. CDR3 sequence reads: CASSFRRNTEAFF. The CDR3 DNA follows: TGCGCCAGCAGCTTTCGACGGAACACTGAAGCTTTCTTT.

CDR3 sequence reads: CASRTSGQPQHF. The CDR3 DNA is TGTGCCAGCAGGACGTCCGGTCAGCCCCAGCATTTT. This chain uses TRBV28 with TRBJ1-5; the D is unclear. Germline loops: CDR1 MDHEN, CDR2 SYDVKM. The V end was cut by 6 bases, the J end by 6 bases, with 9 bases between. This CDR3 has 12 residues.

The sample holds a few counts of this clone. The chain employs TRBV7-9 and TRBJ1-2; D ambiguous. Germline V gene data show CDR1 as SEHNR and CDR2 as FQNEAQ (reference sequence). The V end lost 0 bases, the J end lost 4 bases, and 12 bases lay between the germline ends. This CDR3 is 15 amino acids long. This CDR3 is CASSLAGSSGYGYTF. The DNA of the CDR3 is TGTGCCAGCAGCTTAGCGGGCAGCTCAGGCTATGGCTACACCTTC. The full variable domain, completed using reference TRBV7-9 and TRBJ1-2, is DTGVSQNPRHKITKRGQNVTFRCDPISEHNRLYWYRQTLGQGPEFLTYFQNEAQLEKSRLLSDRFSAERPKGSFSTLEIQRTEQGDSAMYLCASSLAGSSGYGYTFGSGTRLTVV.

The V gene is TRBV5-1, the J gene TRBJ2-7, with D possibly TRBD2 on 5 matching bases. Germline values: CDR1 SGHRS, CDR2 YFSETQ. Deletions cut 0 bases from V and 4 bases from J, with 8 bases between. This CDR3 contains 13 residues. CDR3: CASSLAGEYEQYV. CDR3 coding DNA: TGCGCCAGCAGCTTGGCCGGGGAGTACGAGCAGTACGTC.

CDR3 coding DNA: TGTGCCAGCAGCTTCATCGGGACTAATCACAATGAGCAGTTCTTC. Translation: CASSFIGTNHNEQFF. The V gene is TRBV7-8, the J gene TRBJ2-1, with 7 bases that match TRBD2. Germline V lookup: CDR1 SGHVS, CDR2 FQNEAQ. The CDR3 consists of 15 residues. The V gene end was trimmed by 3 bases and the J gene end by 5 bases; junction bases not matched to a gene: 7.